These T cell receptor beta chains were read from a single sample in a study of blood T cell repertoires in COVID-19. Data came from immunoSEQ multiplex PCR; TCRdb stores just in-frame clones and leaves some out. Of 150,000 to 200,000 clones listed, about 85% are singletons. The sequencing input was PBMCs or T cells enriched from blood (not recorded which). The receptor set was obtained from a woman between 45 and 60 years old who had recovered from COVID-19. CDR3s include the opening cysteine and the closing phenylalanine or tryptophan. The D gene is left open where the match is weak. Only some rows state a clone size, as once, few, many or a class for expanded clones.

d_gene,abundance,len,v_gene,j_gene,CDR3nt,CDR3aa
NA,NA,13,TRBV7-2,TRBJ2-5,TGTGCCATCAGCGACGGGGGTGAAAAGACCCAGTACTTC,CAISDGGEKTQYF
NA,NA,13,TRBV6-5,TRBJ2-3,TGTGCCAGCAGTTACTCCCCGGTAGATACGCAGTATTTT,CASSYSPVDTQYF
NA,NA,13,TRBV9,TRBJ2-2,TGTGCCAGCAGCTCCACGAACACCGGGGAGCTGTTTTTT,CASSSTNTGELFF
NA,NA,17,TRBV19,TRBJ2-3,TGTGCCAGTAGCCCCTCGCCGCTAGCTATTTTCACAGATACGCAGTATTTT,CASSPSPLAIFTDTQYF
NA,NA,10,TRBV3-1/TRBV3-2,TRBJ1-2,TGTGCCATTCCTTCCTATGGCTACACCTTC,CAIPSYGYTF
TRBD1,NA,17,TRBV9,TRBJ2-1,TGTGCCAGCAGCCCCCGGACAGGTGGGCAAGGGGACAATGAGCAGTTCTTC,CASSPRTGGQGDNEQFF
TRBD2,few,13,TRBV11-3,TRBJ2-1,TGTGCCAGCAGCTTAGGGGGGGGCAATGAGCAGTTCTTC,CASSLGGGNEQFF
NA,NA,14,TRBV5-5,TRBJ1-1,TGTGCCAGCAGCTTTTCGGGGTGGGGCACTGAAGCTTTCTTT,CASSFSGWGTEAFF
NA,NA,14,TRBV5-6,TRBJ2-5,TGTGCCAGCAGCTTAGTGGCAGGGGAAGAGACCCAGTACTTC,CASSLVAGEETQYF
NA,NA,18,TRBV9,TRBJ2-1,TGTGCCAGCGGGTCACCAACTACCAAATCCTCCTCCTACAATGAGCAGTTCTTC,CASGSPTTKSSSYNEQFF
NA,NA,15,TRBV19,TRBJ2-2,TGTGCCAGTAGTATTGGAGACAGACACACCGGGGAGCTGTTTTTT,CASSIGDRHTGELFF
NA,NA,14,TRBV3-1/TRBV3-2,TRBJ2-7,TGTGCCAGCAGCCGAAACAGATCAAGTTGCGAGCAGTACTTC,CASSRNRSSCEQYF
NA,NA,13,TRBV6-5,TRBJ1-5,TGTGCCACCACACGAGAGGGCGCTCAGCCCCAGCATTTT,CATTREGAQPQHF
NA,NA,16,TRBV6-6,TRBJ2-7,TGTGCCAGCAGTTACTCCGGGACTGAGATCAGCTACGAGCAGTACTTC,CASSYSGTEISYEQYF
NA,NA,14,TRBV9,TRBJ1-1,TGTGCCAGCAGCGTAGGTTACATGAACACTGAAGCTTTCTTT,CASSVGYMNTEAFF
NA,NA,13,TRBV21-1,TRBJ1-1,TGTGCCAGACTTCCTCCACGGGGCACTGAAGCTTTCTTT,CARLPPRGTEAFF
TRBD1,NA,15,TRBV6-2/TRBV6-3,TRBJ1-2,TGTGCCAGCAGTTACCTTCCGACAGGGACAACTGGCTACACCTTC,CASSYLPTGTTGYTF
TRBD1,NA,13,TRBV18,TRBJ1-2,TGTGCCAGCTCTACCGGGACAGCCTATGGCTACACCTTC,CASSTGTAYGYTF
TRBD2,NA,15,TRBV7-3,TRBJ2-3,TGTGCCAGCAACACGGGACTAGCGGCCACAGATACGCAGTATTTT,CASNTGLAATDTQYF
NA,NA,12,TRBV19,TRBJ1-1,TGTGCCAGTAGATCCGGGTTTAGTAACGCTTTCTTT,CASRSGFSNAFF
TRBD2,NA,20,TRBV7-8,TRBJ2-3,TGTGCCAGCAGCTTAGGGGTGACTAGCGGTAAATACCTTATCCCAGATACGCAGTATTTT,CASSLGVTSGKYLIPDTQYF
TRBD1,NA,15,TRBV9,TRBJ2-5,TGTGCCAGCAGCGTAGCTCCAGGGGGCAGGGAGACCCAGTACTTC,CASSVAPGGRETQYF
TRBD1,once,15,TRBV7-3,TRBJ1-2,TGTGCCAGCAGCCCAGGGGGCGTGGGGGCGCGAGGCTACACCTTC,CASSPGGVGARGYTF
TRBD1,NA,16,TRBV6-2/TRBV6-3,TRBJ1-5,TGTGCCAGCAGTTACGGGACAGGGGCTCGGGGTCAGCCCCAGCATTTT,CASSYGTGARGQPQHF
NA,NA,13,TRBV12-3/TRBV12-4,TRBJ2-4,TGTGCCAGCACCCCCCGCGCGTCAAACATTCAGTACTTC,CASTPRASNIQYF
TRBD1,NA,13,TRBV29-1,TRBJ1-4,TGCAGCGCCGGGGACAGAACTAATGAAAAACTGTTTTTT,CSAGDRTNEKLFF
TRBD1,NA,11,TRBV29-1,TRBJ1-2,TGCAGCCTAGACAGGGATGAAGGCTACACCTTC,CSLDRDEGYTF
TRBD2,once,20,TRBV2,TRBJ2-3,TGTGCCAGCAGTGAACGGGCGGGGGGATTCACGGTCATTTCGGCAGATACGCAGTATTTT,CASSERAGGFTVISADTQYF
TRBD2,NA,17,TRBV10-3,TRBJ2-1,TGTGCCATCAGTGACCAAGCGGGGACCTACCCCTACAATGAGCAGTTCTTC,CAISDQAGTYPYNEQFF
NA,NA,13,TRBV29-1,TRBJ2-7,TGCAGCGTTGAAGGGGCAGGGAGGTACGAGCAGTACTTC,CSVEGAGRYEQYF
TRBD2,NA,17,TRBV7-6,TRBJ2-3,TGTGCCAGCAGCTTAGAGGCTAGCGGGAGGGCGGGAGATACGCAGTATTTT,CASSLEASGRAGDTQYF
TRBD1,NA,15,TRBV7-2,TRBJ1-2,TGTGCCAGCAGCTTAGGGGAGACAGGGGTAGAGGGCTACACCTTC,CASSLGETGVEGYTF
NA,NA,15,TRBV7-9,TRBJ2-1,TGTGCCAGCAGCTCCTCAGGGACACGTTACAATGAGCAGTTCTTC,CASSSSGTRYNEQFF
NA,once,15,TRBV5-4,TRBJ2-1,TGTGCCAGCAGCTTGCCTCGGACAACCCTCAATGAGCAGTTCTTC,CASSLPRTTLNEQFF
TRBD2,NA,18,TRBV9,TRBJ2-6,TGTGCCAGCAGCGCAGGGACTAGCGATTACTCTGGGGCCAACGTCCTGACTTTC,CASSAGTSDYSGANVLTF
NA,few,13,TRBV29-1,TRBJ1-1,TGCAGCGCTTCAGGGGCGGCGAACACTGAAGCTTTCTTT,CSASGAANTEAFF
NA,NA,14,TRBV27,TRBJ1-1,TGTGCCACCACTGGGGGGGGAGTAATCACTGAAGCTTTCTTT,CATTGGGVITEAFF
TRBD1,NA,15,TRBV28,TRBJ2-7,TGTGCCAGCAGTTTCAGGGGGCACAGGGCCTACGAGCAGTACTTC,CASSFRGHRAYEQYF
NA,once,13,TRBV18,TRBJ2-5,TGTGCCAGCTCACCAGTCGGAGCTGAGACCCAGTACTTC,CASSPVGAETQYF
TRBD1,NA,13,TRBV18,TRBJ1-6,TGTGCCAGCTCACAGGACAGGAATTCACCCCTCCACTTT,CASSQDRNSPLHF
NA,few,14,TRBV7-9,TRBJ2-7,TGTGCCAGCAGTTCCGGATCTGACAGTTACGAGCAGTACTTC,CASSSGSDSYEQYF
TRBD1,NA,16,TRBV12-5,TRBJ2-5,TGTGCTAGTGGTCCCTGGAAGGGGACAGAACAAGAGACCCAGTACTTC,CASGPWKGTEQETQYF
TRBD1,NA,18,TRBV6-2/TRBV6-3,TRBJ2-1,TGTGCCAGCAGTATAAAAACCGGGACAGACTTCTCCTACAATGAGCAGTTCTTC,CASSIKTGTDFSYNEQFF
NA,NA,13,TRBV6-5,TRBJ1-6,TGTGCCAGCAGACCCACTGTTTCTGAACCCCTCCACTTT,CASRPTVSEPLHF
TRBD2,NA,14,TRBV4-3,TRBJ2-2,TGCGCCAGCAGCCTGGGAGGGTCAACCGGGGAGCTGTTTTTT,CASSLGGSTGELFF
NA,once,14,TRBV19,TRBJ1-5,TGTGCCAGTAGTATTCCGGGGTATGGTCAGCCCCAGCATTTT,CASSIPGYGQPQHF
NA,NA,14,TRBV19,TRBJ1-1,TGTGCCAGTAGTATAGACTCCAGGAACACTGAAGCTTTCTTT,CASSIDSRNTEAFF
NA,NA,13,TRBV7-9,TRBJ2-2,TGTGCCAGCAGCTTCGTGGAGAGCGGGGAGCTGTTTTTT,CASSFVESGELFF
NA,NA,17,TRBV12-5,TRBJ2-2,TGTGCTAGTGGTTTGGTACAAGGGGTGAGGAACACCGGGGAGCTGTTTTTT,CASGLVQGVRNTGELFF
TRBD1,many,15,TRBV4-1,TRBJ1-6,TGCGCCAGCTCACGGGACAGGCTATCTAATTCACCCCTCCACTTT,CASSRDRLSNSPLHF
TRBD1,NA,15,TRBV14,TRBJ2-7,TGTGCCAGCTATCCCACCGGGACAGGGGCGTACGAGCAGTACTTC,CASYPTGTGAYEQYF
NA,NA,14,TRBV6-5,TRBJ1-1,TGTGCCAGCAGGCGCCGCGGATACAACACTGAAGCTTTCTTT,CASRRRGYNTEAFF